The subject of this entry is one T cell receptor (beta chain). Unmatched junction bases numbered 9, after V lost 10 bases and J lost 0 bases. Germline V gene sequence: CDR1 KGHDR, CDR2 SFDVKD. The CDR3 is 15 amino acids. The data belong to a study of blood T cell repertoires in COVID-19. Study information: Acute and convalescent COVID-19 samples came from the United States, Italy and Spain. PBMCs, B-cell-depleted T cells, or T cells provided the cDNA or gDNA that made up the material.

The authors' processing: Using reference gene primer amplification, nucleated cell counts were estimated. TCRdb keeps only in-frame clones here, not all; method: immunoSEQ multiplex PCR. V and J calls and clone size are those listed in that table; D and trimming were worked out from the DNA. The sample has about 200,000 clones; roughly four fifths are singletons. The origin of this receptor is a human donor with acute or convalescent COVID-19. The donor label of this sample is uncertain. The sequenced material came from peripheral blood. The rearrangement links TRBV24-1 to TRBJ2-3, with 7 bases lining up with TRBD2. The CDR3 reads CATVPREGSTDTQYF. The CDR3 DNA follows: TGTGCCACGGTGCCGAGGGAGGGGAGCACAGATACGCAGTATTTT.